The rows below give T cell receptor beta chains drawn from one sample of a study of cytomegalovirus exposure and HLA in healthy donors. Sequencing was performed with immunoSEQ multiplex PCR; in TCRdb, only in-frame clones are kept and a portion is missing. The sample includes some 140,000 clones, around four fifths seen only once; the top ten take more than 1.4%. The sequencing sample was made of PBMCs. The receptors here all came from a woman aged 30 to 39 in good health and CMV-seronegative. Each CDR3 is given with its conserved first and last residue. D genes are given only for firm matches. Clone size is given for some rows only: seen once, a few or many times, or a class if the clone is expanded.

j_call v_call d_call clone_size cdr3_aa cdr3_nt
TRBJ1-1 TRBV7-3 - - CASSPRGDTEAFF TGTGCCAGCAGCCCTCGGGGAGACACTGAAGCTTTCTTT
TRBJ1-3 TRBV6-6 - - CASSSTGLSGNTIYF TGTGCCAGCAGCTCCACAGGCCTCTCTGGAAACACCATATATTTT
TRBJ1-6 TRBV18 TRBD1 - CASSPSGQGNSPLHF TGTGCCAGCTCACCGTCGGGACAGGGGAATTCACCCCTCCACTTT
TRBJ2-6 TRBV6-4 - - CASSQNGVAGANVLTF TGTGCCAGCAGCCAAAACGGGGTAGCTGGGGCCAACGTCCTGACTTTC
TRBJ2-6 TRBV7-9 - once CASSLRGGAGANVLTF TGTGCCAGCAGCTTGAGAGGAGGGGCTGGGGCCAACGTCCTGACTTTC
TRBJ1-4 TRBV5-1 TRBD1 - CASSRGQVNEKLFF TGCGCCAGCAGCCGGGGACAGGTGAATGAAAAACTGTTTTTT
TRBJ2-3 TRBV19 - few CASSIMVSADTQYF TGTGCCAGTAGTATCATGGTTTCGGCAGATACGCAGTATTTT
TRBJ1-2 TRBV4-1 - - CASSQDYTKVNYGYTF TGCGCCAGCAGCCAAGATTACACCAAAGTAAACTATGGCTACACCTTC
TRBJ1-5 TRBV28 TRBD1 - CASGSLTGGGQPQHF TGTGCCAGCGGATCACTAACAGGGGGCGGTCAGCCCCAGCATTTT
TRBJ1-2 TRBV6-5 TRBD1 few CASSYQDRAFGF TGTGCCAGCAGTTATCAGGACAGGGCTTTTGGCTTC
TRBJ2-1 TRBV27 TRBD1 - CASRVLDRENEQFF TGTGCCAGCAGAGTATTGGACAGGGAAAATGAGCAGTTCTTC
TRBJ2-5 TRBV7-9 - - CASSPSFTQETQYF TGTGCCAGCAGCCCCTCATTCACTCAAGAGACCCAGTACTTC
TRBJ2-7 TRBV20-1 - once CSAPDSYEQYF TGCAGTGCTCCCGACAGCTACGAGCAGTACTTC
TRBJ1-5 TRBV9 - - CASSVVSNQPQHF TGTGCCAGCAGCGTAGTCTCCAATCAGCCCCAGCATTTT
TRBJ1-5 TRBV4-1 TRBD1 - CASSQERGHQPQHF TGCGCCAGCAGCCAAGAGAGGGGGCATCAGCCCCAGCATTTT
TRBJ1-5 TRBV15 - - CATSRGRGIVRQPQHF TGTGCCACCAGCAGAGGCCGGGGGATAGTTCGTCAGCCCCAGCATTTT
TRBJ1-6 TRBV5-1 - - CASSRDIRYNSPLHF TGCGCCAGCAGTAGAGACATTCGGTATAATTCACCCCTCCACTTT
TRBJ1-6 TRBV10-3 - - CAISARGLDSPLHF TGTGCCATCAGTGCGCGGGGTCTAGATTCACCCCTCCACTTT
TRBJ1-2 TRBV2 TRBD1 once CASNEGQFYGYTF TGTGCCAGCAACGAGGGACAGTTCTATGGCTACACCTTC
TRBJ2-5 TRBV15 - once CATSNSGETQYF TGTGCCACCAGCAACAGTGGCGAGACCCAGTACTTC
TRBJ1-1 TRBV18 - - CASSPYAGGENTEAFF TGTGCCAGCTCACCCTACGCCGGAGGTGAGAACACTGAAGCTTTCTTT
TRBJ2-3 TRBV27 TRBD2 - CASSRGLAGGSTDTQYF TGTGCCAGCAGTAGAGGACTAGCGGGGGGGAGCACAGATACGCAGTATTTT
TRBJ2-7 TRBV18 - - CASSPTYGAGNEQYF TGTGCCAGCTCACCAACTTATGGGGCAGGCAACGAGCAGTACTTC
TRBJ2-3 TRBV5-1 TRBD1 - CASSLQGARDTQYF TGCGCCAGCAGTTTGCAGGGGGCTAGAGATACGCAGTATTTT
TRBJ2-5 TRBV28 TRBD2 - CASSFRIAGARETQYF TGTGCCAGCAGTTTTAGGATAGCGGGGGCCCGGGAGACCCAGTACTTC
TRBJ2-7 TRBV14 TRBD2 - CASSQGLLAATYEQYF TGTGCCAGCAGCCAAGGACTCCTAGCGGCTACCTACGAGCAGTACTTC
TRBJ2-1 TRBV5-1 - few CASSLSSGKSSYNEQFF TGCGCCAGCAGCTTATCAAGCGGTAAGAGCTCCTACAATGAGCAGTTCTTC
TRBJ2-3 TRBV9 TRBD2 - CASSVVGGGALDTQYF TGTGCCAGCAGCGTAGTCGGCGGGGGGGCCTTGGATACGCAGTATTTT
TRBJ2-7 TRBV10-1 TRBD1 - CASSERGQGSLEQYF TGCGCCAGCAGTGAGAGAGGACAGGGCTCTCTCGAGCAGTACTTC
TRBJ1-2 TRBV10-3 - - CAISEKGSEYGYTF TGTGCCATCAGTGAGAAGGGGTCTGAATATGGCTACACCTTC
TRBJ2-7 TRBV9 TRBD2 once CASSPGLAGYEQYF TGTGCCAGCAGCCCCGGACTAGCGGGGTACGAGCAGTACTTC
TRBJ2-3 TRBV15 TRBD1 once CATSRGGTGGLADTQYF TGTGCCACCAGCCGCGGTGGGACAGGGGGCTTAGCAGATACGCAGTATTTT
TRBJ1-2 TRBV6-5 - - CASSTQGSRGYTF TGTGCCAGCAGTACCCAGGGTTCACGAGGCTACACCTTC